This T cell receptor (beta chain) was observed in a study of T cells in Graves' hyperthyroidism and ophthalmopathy. General study points: Most thyroid clonotypes that were expanded above 0.001 also turned up in blood.

Amplification targeted TCR beta CDR3 regions from RNA transcripts. Using the HTBI primer set, a first-round RT-PCR was run on the TCR CDR3. From the multiplex PCR reads, TCRdb called clonotypes with MiXCR, one entry per CDR3 protein. The sample includes fewer than 450,000 distinct CDR3 sequences, about a fifth of them seen just once. This clonotype appeared many times. Its antigen is still unknown. Per the germline V gene, CDR1 is SNHLY and CDR2 is FYNNEI. The CDR3 contains 15 residues. V was cut by 4 bases and J by 2 bases, with 15 bases left in between. The TCR originated in a young man with Graves' ophthalmopathy. Sequencing used blood. This rearrangement joins TRBV2 to TRBJ2-7; TRBD1 is a possible D gene (5 bases). The CDR3 coding sequence is TGTGCCAGCAGTGGCGTAGGGGTCGGTACCTACGAGCAGTACTTC. Translating it yields CASSGVGVGTYEQYF.